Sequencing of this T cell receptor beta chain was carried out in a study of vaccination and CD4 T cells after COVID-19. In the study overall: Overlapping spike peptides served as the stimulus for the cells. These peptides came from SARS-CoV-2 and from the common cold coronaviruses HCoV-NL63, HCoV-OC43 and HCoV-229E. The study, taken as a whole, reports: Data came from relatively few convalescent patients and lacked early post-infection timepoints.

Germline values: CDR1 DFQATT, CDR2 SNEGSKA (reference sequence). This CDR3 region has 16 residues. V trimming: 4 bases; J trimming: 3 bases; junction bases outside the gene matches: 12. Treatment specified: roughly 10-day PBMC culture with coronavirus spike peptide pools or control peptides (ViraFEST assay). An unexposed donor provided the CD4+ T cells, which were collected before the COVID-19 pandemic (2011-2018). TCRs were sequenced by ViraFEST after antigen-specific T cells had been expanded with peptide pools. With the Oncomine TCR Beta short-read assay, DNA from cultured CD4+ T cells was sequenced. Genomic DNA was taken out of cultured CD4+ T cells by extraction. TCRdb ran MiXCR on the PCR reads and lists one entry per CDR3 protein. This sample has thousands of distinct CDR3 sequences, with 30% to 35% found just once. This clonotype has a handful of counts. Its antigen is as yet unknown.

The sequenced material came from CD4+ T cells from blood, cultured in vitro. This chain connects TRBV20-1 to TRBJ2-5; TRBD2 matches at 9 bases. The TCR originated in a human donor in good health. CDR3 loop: CSAIEASGKFKETQYF. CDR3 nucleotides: TGCAGTGCTATAGAGGCTAGCGGGAAATTTAAAGAGACCCAGTACTTC.